This TCR beta chain comes out of a study of cytomegalovirus exposure and HLA in healthy donors. Germline V gives CDR1 SGHRS, CDR2 YFSETQ. CDR3 length equals 16 residues. Losses at the gene ends were 1 base for V and 2 bases for J; bases not matched to a gene: 6. Primers for the PCR totalled 60 Vbeta and 13 Jbeta. Profiling relied on immunoSEQ multiplex PCR, and the TCRdb table lists in-frame clones only, not all of them. Of 110,000 to 150,000 clones listed, around 75% were seen once; the top ten hold 3.1%. This clone showed up just a few times. This sequence joins TRBV5-1 and TRBJ2-3; 8 nucleotides line up with TRBD1. Material for sequencing was PBMCs. This clonotype was obtained from a female donor in good health and CMV-seronegative. CDR3 in amino acids: CASSLSRTGSTDTQYF. The CDR3 DNA sequence: TGCGCCAGCAGCTTGTCCAGGACAGGGTCCACAGATACGCAGTATTTT. Full variable domain (rest looked up from reference TRBV5-1 and TRBJ2-3): KAGVTQTPRYLIKTRGQQVTLSCSPISGHRSVSWYQQTPGQGLQFLFEYFSETQRNKGNFPGRFSGRQFSNSRSEMNVSTLELGDSALYLCASSLSRTGSTDTQYFGPGTRLTVL.